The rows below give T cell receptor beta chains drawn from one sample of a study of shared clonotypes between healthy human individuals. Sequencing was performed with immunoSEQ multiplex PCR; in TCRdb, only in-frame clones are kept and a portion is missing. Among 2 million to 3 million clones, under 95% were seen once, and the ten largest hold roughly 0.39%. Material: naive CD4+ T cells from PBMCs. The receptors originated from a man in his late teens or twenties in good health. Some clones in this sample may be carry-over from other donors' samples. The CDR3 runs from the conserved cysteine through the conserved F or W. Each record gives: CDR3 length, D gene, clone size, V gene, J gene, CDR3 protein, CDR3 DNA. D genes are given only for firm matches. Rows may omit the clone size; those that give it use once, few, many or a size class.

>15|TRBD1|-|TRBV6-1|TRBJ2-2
CAISKQGINTGELFF
TGTGCCATTTCGAAACAGGGGATAAACACCGGGGAGCTGTTTTTT
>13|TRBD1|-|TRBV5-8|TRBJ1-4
CASRNRGQEKLFF
TGTGCCAGCAGAAACAGGGGGCAAGAAAAACTGTTTTTT
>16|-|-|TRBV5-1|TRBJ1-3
CASSLAQSTSGNTIYF
TGCGCCAGCAGCTTGGCTCAAAGTACCTCTGGAAACACCATATATTTT
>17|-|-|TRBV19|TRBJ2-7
CASSMSVGDGTTYEQYF
TGTGCCAGTAGTATGAGTGTCGGTGACGGAACCACCTACGAGCAGTACTTC
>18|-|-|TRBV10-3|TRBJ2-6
CAISDTTGITSGANVLTF
TGTGCCATCAGTGATACTACAGGGATTACCTCTGGGGCCAACGTCCTGACTTTC
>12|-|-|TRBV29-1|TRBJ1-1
CSVGLQGQRGFF
TGCAGCGTGGGGCTACAGGGTCAGAGAGGTTTCTTT
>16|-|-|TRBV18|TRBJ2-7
CASSLGSGDGRYEQYF
TGTGCCAGCTCTTTGGGTAGTGGGGACGGAAGATACGAGCAGTACTTC
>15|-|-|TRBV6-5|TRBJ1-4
CASSRTRPTNEKLFF
TGTGCCAGCAGTAGAACTAGACCAACTAATGAAAAACTGTTTTTT
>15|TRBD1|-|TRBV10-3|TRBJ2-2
CAISEGDRGTGELFF
TGTGCCATCAGTGAAGGGGACAGGGGCACCGGGGAGCTGTTTTTT
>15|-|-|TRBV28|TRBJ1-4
CASTMGALGHEKLFF
TGTGCCAGCACCATGGGCGCGTTAGGGCATGAAAAACTGTTTTTT
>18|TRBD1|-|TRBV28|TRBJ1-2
CASSFPPGDRVGNYGYTF
TGTGCCAGCAGTTTCCCCCCCGGTGACAGGGTTGGAAACTATGGCTACACCTTC
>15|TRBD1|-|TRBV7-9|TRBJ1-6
CASSPGQGMTSPLHF
TGTGCCAGCAGCCCTGGACAGGGTATGACATCACCCCTCCACTTT
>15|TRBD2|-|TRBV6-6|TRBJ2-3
CASSPSAGGEDTQYF
TGTGCCAGCAGCCCCTCCGCGGGAGGGGAAGATACGCAGTATTTT
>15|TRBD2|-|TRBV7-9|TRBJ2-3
CASSPTSGRTDTQYF
TGTGCCAGCAGCCCCACTAGCGGGAGAACAGATACGCAGTATTTT
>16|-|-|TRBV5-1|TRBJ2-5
CASSQSRQTRQETQYF
TGCGCCAGCAGCCAATCGCGACAGACCCGCCAAGAGACCCAGTACTTC
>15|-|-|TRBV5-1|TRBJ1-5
CASSLEGVSNQPQHF
TGCGCCAGCAGCTTGGAGGGTGTTAGCAATCAGCCCCAGCATTTT
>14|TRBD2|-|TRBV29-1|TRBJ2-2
CSGGRGGVAGELFF
TGCAGCGGTGGGAGGGGAGGGGTCGCCGGGGAGCTGTTTTTT
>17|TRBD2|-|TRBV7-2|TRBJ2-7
CASSLASGRTSGYEQYF
TGTGCCAGCAGCTTAGCATCAGGTAGGACTAGCGGCTACGAGCAGTACTTC
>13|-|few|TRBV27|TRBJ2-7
CASSSGISYEQYF
TGTGCCAGCAGTTCAGGGATCTCCTACGAGCAGTACTTC
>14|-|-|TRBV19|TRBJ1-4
CASSPTGTNEKLFF
TGTGCCAGTAGTCCAACAGGAACTAATGAAAAACTGTTTTTT
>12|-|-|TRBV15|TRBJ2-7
CATSPGTYEQYF
TGTGCCACCAGCCCAGGGACCTACGAGCAGTACTTC
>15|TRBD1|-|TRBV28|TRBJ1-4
CASSSWTGGFEKLFF
TGTGCCAGCAGTTCGTGGACAGGGGGCTTCGAAAAACTGTTTTTT
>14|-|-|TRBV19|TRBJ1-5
CASLSSPSNQPQHF
TGTGCCAGTCTGAGCTCCCCTAGCAATCAGCCCCAGCATTTT
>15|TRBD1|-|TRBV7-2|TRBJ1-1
CASSLSVWAQGEAFF
TGTGCCAGCAGCTTAAGCGTGTGGGCACAGGGGGAAGCTTTCTTT
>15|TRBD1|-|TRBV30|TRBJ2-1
CAWTLDRGVGNEQFF
TGTGCCTGGACCCTGGACAGGGGCGTCGGCAATGAGCAGTTCTTC
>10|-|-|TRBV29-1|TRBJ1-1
CSVRQTEAFF
TGCAGCGTTCGACAGACCGAAGCTTTCTTT
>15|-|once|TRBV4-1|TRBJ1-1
CASRQVGERNTEAFF
TGCGCCAGCCGTCAAGTAGGCGAGCGCAACACTGAAGCTTTCTTT
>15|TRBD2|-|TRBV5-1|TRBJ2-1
CASSFLVAGGHEQFF
TGCGCCAGCAGCTTTTTGGTAGCGGGAGGCCATGAGCAGTTCTTC
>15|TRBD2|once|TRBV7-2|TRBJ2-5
CASSTGTSRWETQYF
TGTGCCAGCAGCACCGGGACTAGTCGGTGGGAGACCCAGTACTTC
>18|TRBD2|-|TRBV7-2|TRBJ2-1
CASSPTAGGSYSYNEQFF
TGTGCCAGCAGCCCAACGGCCGGGGGGAGTTATTCCTACAATGAGCAGTTCTTC
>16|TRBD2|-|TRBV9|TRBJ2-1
CASSVPGLAGGGEQFF
TGTGCCAGCAGCGTACCTGGACTAGCGGGAGGAGGTGAGCAGTTCTTC
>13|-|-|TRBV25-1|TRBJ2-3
CASTRGGTDTQYF
TGTGCCAGCACGAGGGGGGGCACAGATACGCAGTATTTT
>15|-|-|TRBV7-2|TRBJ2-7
CASSLGLSYSYEQYF
TGTGCCAGCAGCTTAGGGCTGTCATACTCTTACGAGCAGTACTTC
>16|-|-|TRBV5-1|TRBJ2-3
CASSPRGSGATDTQYF
TGCGCCAGCAGCCCCCGGGGGAGTGGGGCTACAGATACGCAGTATTTT
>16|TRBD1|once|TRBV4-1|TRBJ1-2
CASSQDWDRGIRGYTF
TGCGCCAGCAGCCAAGACTGGGACAGGGGAATTCGTGGCTACACCTTC
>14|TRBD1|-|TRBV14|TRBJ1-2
CASSQVGQDYGYTF
TGTGCCAGCAGCCAAGTAGGACAGGACTATGGCTACACCTTC
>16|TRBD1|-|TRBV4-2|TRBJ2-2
CASSTLTGGRTGELFF
TGTGCCAGCAGCACATTGACAGGGGGCAGGACCGGGGAGCTGTTTTTT
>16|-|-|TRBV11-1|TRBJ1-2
CASSLGLAAPHYGYTF
TGTGCCAGCAGCTTGGGCTTGGCGGCGCCTCACTATGGCTACACCTTC
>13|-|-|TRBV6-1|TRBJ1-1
CASRMTANTEAFF
TGTGCCAGCAGGATGACAGCGAACACTGAAGCTTTCTTT
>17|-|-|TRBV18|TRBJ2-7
CASSPLVGGAETYEQYF
TGTGCCAGCTCACCATTGGTAGGGGGGGCGGAGACCTACGAGCAGTACTTC
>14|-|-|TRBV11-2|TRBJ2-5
CASSLGSGGETQYF
TGTGCCAGCAGCTTGGGAAGTGGGGGAGAGACCCAGTACTTC
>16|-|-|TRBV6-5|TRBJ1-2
CASSYSGQGQNYGYTF
TGTGCCAGCAGTTACTCGGGGCAGGGGCAGAACTATGGCTACACCTTC
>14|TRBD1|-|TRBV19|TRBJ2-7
CASSRDRSFEEQYF
TGTGCCAGTAGTAGGGACAGGTCGTTTGAAGAGCAGTACTTC
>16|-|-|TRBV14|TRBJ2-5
CASSPLTSLDRETQYF
TGTGCCAGCAGCCCGCTGACAAGCCTCGACCGGGAGACCCAGTACTTC
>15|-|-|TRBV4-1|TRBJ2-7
CASSQEATLGREQYF
TGCGCCAGCAGCCAAGAGGCGACCCTAGGAAGGGAGCAGTACTTC
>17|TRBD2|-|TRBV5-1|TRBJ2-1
CASSITTSQRGGSEQFF
TGCGCCAGCAGCATAACGACTTCCCAGCGGGGAGGATCCGAGCAGTTCTTC
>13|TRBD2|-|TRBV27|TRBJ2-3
CASSSRSGDTQYF
TGTGCCAGCAGTTCGCGTAGCGGGGATACGCAGTATTTT
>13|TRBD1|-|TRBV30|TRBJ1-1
CAWRRTGYTEAFF
TGTGCCTGGAGGAGGACAGGGTATACTGAAGCTTTCTTT
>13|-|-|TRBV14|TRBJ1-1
CASSTWRNTEAFF
TGTGCCAGCAGTACGTGGCGGAACACTGAAGCTTTCTTT
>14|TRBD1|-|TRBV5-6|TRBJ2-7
CASSVDRIQYEQYF
TGTGCCAGCAGCGTGGACAGGATACAATACGAGCAGTACTTC
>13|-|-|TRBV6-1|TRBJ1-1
CASRRSGDTEAFF
TGTGCCAGCCGAAGGAGCGGAGACACTGAAGCTTTCTTT
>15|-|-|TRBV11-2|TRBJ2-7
CASSLVRGRIYEQYF
TGTGCCAGCAGCTTAGTAAGGGGGAGAATCTACGAGCAGTACTTC
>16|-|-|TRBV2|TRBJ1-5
CASSEMGTGGGQPQHF
TGTGCCAGCAGTGAAATGGGCACGGGGGGCGGACAGCCCCAGCATTTT
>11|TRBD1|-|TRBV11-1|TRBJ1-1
CASRRDSEAFF
TGTGCCAGCCGCCGGGACAGTGAAGCTTTCTTT
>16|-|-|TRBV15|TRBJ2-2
CATSRDIRGPTGELFF
TGTGCCACCAGCAGAGATATCCGTGGACCCACCGGGGAGCTGTTTTTT
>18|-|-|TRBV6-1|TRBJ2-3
CASSEATKVAHAADTQYF
TGTGCCAGCAGTGAAGCGACTAAAGTGGCTCACGCGGCAGATACGCAGTATTTT
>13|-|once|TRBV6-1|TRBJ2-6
CASVDTGANVLTF
TGTGCCAGTGTAGACACTGGGGCCAACGTCCTGACTTTC
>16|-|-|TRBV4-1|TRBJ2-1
CASSQRLAQGENEQFF
TGCGCCAGCAGCCAAAGGCTGGCACAGGGCGAAAATGAGCAGTTCTTC
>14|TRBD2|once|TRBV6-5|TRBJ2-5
CASQLAGGPRTQYF
TGTGCCAGCCAGCTAGCGGGAGGCCCCCGGACCCAGTACTTC